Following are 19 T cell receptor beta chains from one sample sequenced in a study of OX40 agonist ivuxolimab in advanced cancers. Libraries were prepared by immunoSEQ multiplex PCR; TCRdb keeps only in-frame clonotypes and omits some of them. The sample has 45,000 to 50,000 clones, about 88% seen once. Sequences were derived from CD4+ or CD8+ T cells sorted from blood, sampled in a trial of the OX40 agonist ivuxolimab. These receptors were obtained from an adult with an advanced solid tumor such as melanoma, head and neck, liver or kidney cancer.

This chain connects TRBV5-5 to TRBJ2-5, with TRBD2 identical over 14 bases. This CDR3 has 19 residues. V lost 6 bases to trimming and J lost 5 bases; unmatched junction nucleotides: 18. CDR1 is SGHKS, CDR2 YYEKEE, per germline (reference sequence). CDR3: CASTDGLGLAGVTQETQYF. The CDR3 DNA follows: TGTGCCAGCACCGATGGACTGGGACTAGCGGGAGTCACCCAGGAGACCCAGTACTTC.

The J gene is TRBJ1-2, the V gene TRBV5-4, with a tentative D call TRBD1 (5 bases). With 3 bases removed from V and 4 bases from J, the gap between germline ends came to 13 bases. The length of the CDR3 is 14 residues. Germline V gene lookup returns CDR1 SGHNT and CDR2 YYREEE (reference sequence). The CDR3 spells CASSSDTRSYGYTF. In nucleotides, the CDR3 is TGTGCCAGCAGCTCGGACACTAGGAGCTATGGCTACACCTTC.

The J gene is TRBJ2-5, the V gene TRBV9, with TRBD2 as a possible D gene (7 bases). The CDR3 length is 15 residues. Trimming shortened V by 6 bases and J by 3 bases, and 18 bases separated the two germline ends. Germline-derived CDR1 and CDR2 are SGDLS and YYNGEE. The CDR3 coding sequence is TGTGCCAGCAACCGACGGGGGGCCAGGGAAGAGACCCAGTACTTC. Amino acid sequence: CASNRRGAREETQYF.

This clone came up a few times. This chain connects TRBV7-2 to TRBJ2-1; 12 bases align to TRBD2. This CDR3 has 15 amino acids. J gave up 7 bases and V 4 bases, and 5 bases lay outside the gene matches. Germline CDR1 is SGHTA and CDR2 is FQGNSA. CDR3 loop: CASSWTSGTGNEQFF. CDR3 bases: TGTGCCAGCAGCTGGACTAGCGGGACGGGAAATGAGCAGTTCTTC.

CDR3 DNA: TGCAGCGTTGAATCACAGATGGGGGACGAGCAGTACTTC. Translating gives CSVESQMGDEQYF. This chain joins TRBV29-1 and TRBJ2-7; tentatively, D is TRBD1 or TRBD2 (5 bases each). Germline lookup yields CDR1 SQVTM and CDR2 ANQGSEA. V shed 2 bases and J shed 5 bases, with 13 bases lying between them. The CDR3 runs to 13 residues.

The DNA of the CDR3 is TGTGCCAGCAGTTACTCAAGGGAAGGGGATTCCGAGCAGTACTTC. It translates to CASSYSREGDSEQYF. The chain joins TRBV6-6 to TRBJ2-7; D might be TRBD1 (5 bases). The CDR3 covers 15 residues. The germline V and J ends were trimmed by 0 bases and 6 bases, with 15 bases remaining between them. Germline CDR1 reads MNHNY; CDR2 reads SVGAGI (reference sequence).

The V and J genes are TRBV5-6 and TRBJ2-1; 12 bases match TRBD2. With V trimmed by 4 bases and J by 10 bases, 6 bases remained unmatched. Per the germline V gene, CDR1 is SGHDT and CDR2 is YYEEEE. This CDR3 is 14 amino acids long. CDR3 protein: CASSTGLAGYEQFF. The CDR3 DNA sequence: TGTGCCAGCAGCACCGGACTAGCGGGATACGAGCAGTTCTTC. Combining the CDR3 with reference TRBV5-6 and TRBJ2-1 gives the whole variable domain DAGVTQSPTHLIKTRGQQVTLRCSPKSGHDTVSWYQQALGQGPQFIFQYYEEEERQRGNFPDRFSGHQFPNYSSELNVNALLLGDSALYLCASSTGLAGYEQFFGPGTRLTVL.

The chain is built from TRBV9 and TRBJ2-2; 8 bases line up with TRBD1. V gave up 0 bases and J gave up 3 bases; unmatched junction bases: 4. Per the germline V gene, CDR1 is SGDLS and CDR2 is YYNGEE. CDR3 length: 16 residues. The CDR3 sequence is CASSVEHRGYTGELFF. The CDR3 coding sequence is TGTGCCAGCAGCGTAGAACACAGGGGGTACACCGGGGAGCTGTTTTTT.

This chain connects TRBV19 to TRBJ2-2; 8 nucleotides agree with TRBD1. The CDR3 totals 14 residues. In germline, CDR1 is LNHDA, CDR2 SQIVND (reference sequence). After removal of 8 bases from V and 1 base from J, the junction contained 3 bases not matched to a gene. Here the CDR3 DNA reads TGTGCCAGTCTACAGGGGGGGAACACCGGGGAGCTGTTTTTT. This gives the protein CASLQGGNTGELFF.

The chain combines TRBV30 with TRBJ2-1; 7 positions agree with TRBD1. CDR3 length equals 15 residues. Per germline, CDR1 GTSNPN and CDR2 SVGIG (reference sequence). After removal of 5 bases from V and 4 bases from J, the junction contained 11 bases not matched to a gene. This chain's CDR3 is CAWARGPMSYNEQFF. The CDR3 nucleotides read TGTGCCTGGGCTAGGGGGCCGATGTCATACAATGAGCAGTTCTTC.

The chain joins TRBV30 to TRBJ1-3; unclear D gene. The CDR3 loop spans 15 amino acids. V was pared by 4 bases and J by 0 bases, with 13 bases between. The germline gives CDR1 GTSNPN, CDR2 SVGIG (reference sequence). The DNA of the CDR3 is TGTGCCTGGACCCTGAACCTCCTCTCTGGAAACACCATATATTTT. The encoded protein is CAWTLNLLSGNTIYF.

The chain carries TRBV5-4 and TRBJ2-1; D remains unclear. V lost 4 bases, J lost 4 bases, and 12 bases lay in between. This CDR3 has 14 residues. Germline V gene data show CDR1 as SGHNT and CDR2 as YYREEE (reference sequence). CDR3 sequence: CASSGRNVYNEQFF. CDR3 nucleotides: TGTGCCAGCAGCGGCAGGAACGTATACAATGAGCAGTTCTTC.

The CDR3 DNA reads TGTGCCAGCAGCGTAGCCCCACTAGCATCGTCCTACGAGCAGTACTTC. Protein sequence: CASSVAPLASSYEQYF. The gene calls are TRBV9 and TRBJ2-7, with D tentatively TRBD2 (6 bases). The CDR3 has 16 residues. V shed 0 bases and J shed 1 base, with 14 bases lying between them. Germline values: CDR1 SGDLS, CDR2 YYNGEE.

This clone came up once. Here the CDR3 reads CASSVVPLAEGNEQFF. DNA of the CDR3: TGTGCCAGCAGCGTAGTCCCACTAGCGGAGGGGAATGAGCAGTTCTTC. V usage is TRBV9 and J usage is TRBJ2-1; 8 nucleotides agree with TRBD2. In germline, CDR1 is SGDLS, CDR2 YYNGEE. The CDR3 is 16 amino acids. The ends lost 0 bases at V and 7 bases at J; junction bases unmatched: 9.

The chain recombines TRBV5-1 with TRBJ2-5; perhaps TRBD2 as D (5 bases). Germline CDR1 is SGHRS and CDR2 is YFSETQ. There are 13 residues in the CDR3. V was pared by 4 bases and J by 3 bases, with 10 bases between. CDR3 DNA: TGCGCCAGCAGCCTTAAGAGGGAAGAGACCCAGTACTTC. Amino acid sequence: CASSLKREETQYF.

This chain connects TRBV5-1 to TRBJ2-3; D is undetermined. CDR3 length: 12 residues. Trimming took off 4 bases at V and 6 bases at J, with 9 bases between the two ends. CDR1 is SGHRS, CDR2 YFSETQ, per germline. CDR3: CASSPMGDTQYF. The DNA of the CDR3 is TGCGCCAGCAGCCCAATGGGCGATACGCAGTATTTT.

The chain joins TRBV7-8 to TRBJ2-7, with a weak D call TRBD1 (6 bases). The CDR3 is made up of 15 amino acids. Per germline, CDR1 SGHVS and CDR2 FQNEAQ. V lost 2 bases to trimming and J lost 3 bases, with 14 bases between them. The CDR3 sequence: CASSLIPGTNYEQYF. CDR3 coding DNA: TGTGCCAGCAGCTTAATTCCCGGGACAAACTACGAGCAGTACTTC.

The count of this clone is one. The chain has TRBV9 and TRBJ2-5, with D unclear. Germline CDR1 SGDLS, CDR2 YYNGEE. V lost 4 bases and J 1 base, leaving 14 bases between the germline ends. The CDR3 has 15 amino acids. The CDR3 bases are TGTGCCAGCAGCACCGCCCCTAGTTCCCAAGAGACCCAGTACTTC. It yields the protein CASSTAPSSQETQYF.

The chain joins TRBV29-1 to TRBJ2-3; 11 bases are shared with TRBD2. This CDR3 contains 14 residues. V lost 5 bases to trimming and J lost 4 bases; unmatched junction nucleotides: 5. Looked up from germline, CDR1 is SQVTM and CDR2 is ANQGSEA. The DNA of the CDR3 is TGCAGCGTTACGACTAGCGGGGTTGCAGATACGCAGTATTTT. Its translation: CSVTTSGVADTQYF.